The 5 T cell receptor beta chains listed next were all sequenced from one sample in a study of cytomegalovirus exposure and HLA in healthy donors. Both 60 Vbeta primers and 13 Jbeta primers went into the PCR. The repertoire was sequenced with immunoSEQ multiplex PCR; TCRdb's copy has only in-frame clones and lacks some. The sample includes 150,000 to 200,000 clones, roughly 79% of them seen just once. The specimen was PBMCs. These receptors were obtained from a man aged 40-55 years in good health and CMV-seronegative.

This clone was picked up one time. CDR3: CASSSFLNRGTYEQYF. In DNA form, the CDR3 reads TGTGCCAGCAGTTCCTTCTTAAACAGGGGGACCTACGAGCAGTACTTC. V gene TRBV27 combines with J gene TRBJ2-7; 8 bases are a match to TRBD1. The V and J ends lost 4 bases and 2 bases, in that order; junction bases with no gene match: 10. The CDR3 length is 16 residues. CDR1 MNHEY and CDR2 SMNVEV come from the germline V gene (reference sequence).

The chain carries TRBV5-1 and TRBJ1-2; no clear D. The CDR3 totals 13 residues. Germline V gene lookup returns CDR1 SGHRS and CDR2 YFSETQ. With 4 bases removed from V and 7 bases from J, the gap between germline ends came to 14 bases. The CDR3 sequence is CASSGSRWGGYTF. For the CDR3, the DNA is TGCGCCAGCAGCGGGAGCAGGTGGGGTGGCTACACCTTC.

V gene TRBV5-6 combines with J gene TRBJ2-3; TRBD2 agrees at 12 bases. The V and J ends lost 4 bases and 3 bases, in that order; junction bases with no gene match: 3. CDR1 is SGHDT and CDR2 is YYEEEE in the germline V gene. This CDR3 is 15 amino acids long. DNA for the CDR3: TGTGCCAGCAGCCAAGGGACTAGCGGGACAGATACGCAGTATTTT. This encodes CASSQGTSGTDTQYF.

V gene TRBV6-1 combines with J gene TRBJ1-6; D not certain. The CDR3 is 12 amino acids. Trimming shortened V by 2 bases and J by 13 bases, and 9 bases separated the two germline ends. The germline V gene encodes CDR1 MNHNS and CDR2 SASEGT. The CDR3 sequence is CASSELEGPLHF. CDR3 in DNA: TGTGCCAGCAGTGAATTGGAGGGTCCCCTCCACTTT.

CDR3 protein: CASSLGRILGTTGELFF. CDR3 nucleotides: TGTGCCAGCAGCTTAGGGCGAATTCTGGGGACTACCGGGGAGCTGTTTTTT. The chain links TRBV11-2 to TRBJ2-2, with a weak D call TRBD2 (6 bases). Germline CDR1 is SGHAT and CDR2 is FQNNGV. CDR3 length equals 17 residues. V lost 1 base and J lost 5, with 17 bases in between.